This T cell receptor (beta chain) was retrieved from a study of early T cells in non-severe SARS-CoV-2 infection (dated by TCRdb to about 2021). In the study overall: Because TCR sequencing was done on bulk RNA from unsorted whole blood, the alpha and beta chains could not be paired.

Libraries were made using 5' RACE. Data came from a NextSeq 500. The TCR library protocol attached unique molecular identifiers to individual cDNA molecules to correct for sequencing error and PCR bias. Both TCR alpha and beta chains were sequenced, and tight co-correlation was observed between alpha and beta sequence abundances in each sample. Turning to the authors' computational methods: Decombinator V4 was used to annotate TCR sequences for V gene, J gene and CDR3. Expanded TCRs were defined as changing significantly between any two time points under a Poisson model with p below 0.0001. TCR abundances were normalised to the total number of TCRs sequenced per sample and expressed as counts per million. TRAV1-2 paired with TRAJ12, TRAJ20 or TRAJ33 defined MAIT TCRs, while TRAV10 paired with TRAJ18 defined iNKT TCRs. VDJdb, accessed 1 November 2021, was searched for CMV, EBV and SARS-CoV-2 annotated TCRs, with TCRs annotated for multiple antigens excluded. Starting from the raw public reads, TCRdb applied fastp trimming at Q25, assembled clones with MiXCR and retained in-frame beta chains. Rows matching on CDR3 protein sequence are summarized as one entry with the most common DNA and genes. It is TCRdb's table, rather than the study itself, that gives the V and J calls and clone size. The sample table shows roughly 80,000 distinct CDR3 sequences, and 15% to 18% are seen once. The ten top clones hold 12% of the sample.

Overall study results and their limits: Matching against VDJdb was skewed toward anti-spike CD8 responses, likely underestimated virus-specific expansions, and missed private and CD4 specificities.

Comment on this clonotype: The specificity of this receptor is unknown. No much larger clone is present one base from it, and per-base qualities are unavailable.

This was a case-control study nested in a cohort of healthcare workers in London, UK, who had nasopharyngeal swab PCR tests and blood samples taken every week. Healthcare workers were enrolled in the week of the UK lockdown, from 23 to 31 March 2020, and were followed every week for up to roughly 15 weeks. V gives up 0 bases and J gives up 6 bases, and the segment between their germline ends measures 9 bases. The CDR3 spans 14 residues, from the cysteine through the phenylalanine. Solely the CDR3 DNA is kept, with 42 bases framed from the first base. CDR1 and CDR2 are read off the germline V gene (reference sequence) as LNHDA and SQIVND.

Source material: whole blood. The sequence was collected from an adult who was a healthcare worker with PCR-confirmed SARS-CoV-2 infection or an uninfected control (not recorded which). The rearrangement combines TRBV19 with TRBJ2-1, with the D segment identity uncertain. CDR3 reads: CASSIDPTLNEQFF. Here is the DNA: TGTGCCAGTAGTATAGATCCGACGCTCAATGAGCAGTTCTTC.